These T cell receptor beta chains were read from a single sample in a study of metastatic and nonmetastatic thyroid tumors. TCRdb reassembled clones from the PCR reads with MiXCR. In the table there are under 95,000 clones, around 9.1% of which are singletons. The sequenced material came from blood. These TCRs come from a female donor with papillary thyroid cancer or a benign thyroid nodule (not recorded which). Some clones in this sample may be carry-over from other donors' samples. CDR3s include the opening cysteine and the closing phenylalanine or tryptophan. The D gene is left open where the match is weak. Size tells how often a clone was seen (once, few, many) or the class of an expanded clone, and some rows leave it out.

j_gene,d_gene,v_gene,abundance,CDR3aa,CDR3nt
TRBJ2-5,-,TRBV5-4,-,CASSTGTGIETQYF,TGTGCCAGCAGCACCGGGACCGGTATAGAGACCCAGTACTTC
TRBJ1-3,-,TRBV7-9,many,CASSPGGGIIYF,TGTGCCAGCAGCCCCGGTGGGGGGATCATATATTTT
TRBJ2-5,TRBD2,TRBV6-1,many,CASSELAGGPETQYF,TGTGCCAGCAGTGAGTTAGCGGGGGGGCCTGAGACCCAGTACTTC
TRBJ1-1,-,TRBV28,many,CASSLVGGLNTEAFF,TGTGCCAGCAGCCTGGTGGGCGGCTTGAACACTGAAGCTTTCTTT
TRBJ1-6,TRBD1,TRBV2,many,CASSENRGNSPLHF,TGTGCCAGCAGTGAAAACAGGGGAAATTCACCCCTCCACTTT
TRBJ2-5,TRBD1,TRBV19,-,CASSTRGQRRETQYF,TGTGCCAGTAGTACCCGGGGACAGAGAAGGGAGACCCAGTACTTC
TRBJ2-1,TRBD2,TRBV6-1,many,CASRAIAGGQRDEQFF,TGTGCCAGCAGGGCTATAGCGGGGGGCCAAAGGGATGAGCAGTTCTTC
TRBJ2-1,TRBD2,TRBV7-9,many,CASSSGGYNEQFF,TGTGCCAGCAGCTCGGGGGGGTACAATGAGCAGTTCTTC
TRBJ2-3,TRBD1,TRBV20-1,-,CSARERQGTDTQYF,TGCAGTGCTAGAGAGAGACAGGGGACAGATACGCAGTATTTT
TRBJ2-5,TRBD1,TRBV9,many,CASSVQGAGQETQYF,TGTGCCAGCAGCGTCCAGGGGGCCGGGCAAGAGACCCAGTACTTC
TRBJ1-1,-,TRBV6-1,many,CASRRLNTEAFF,TGTGCCAGCAGGAGACTGAACACTGAAGCTTTCTTT
TRBJ2-1,-,TRBV7-2,many,CASSPQVSYNEQFF,TGTGCCAGCAGCCCACAGGTATCCTACAATGAGCAGTTCTTC
TRBJ2-1,-,TRBV15,many,CATSRQGNSYNEQFF,TGTGCCACCAGCAGGCAGGGAAACTCCTACAATGAGCAGTTCTTC
TRBJ1-1,-,TRBV19,many,CASSIVGGSTEAFF,TGTGCCAGTAGTATTGTCGGGGGCAGCACTGAAGCTTTCTTT
TRBJ2-7,TRBD1,TRBV27,many,CASSLGTGAMGEQYF,TGTGCCAGCAGTTTAGGGACAGGGGCGATGGGGGAGCAGTACTTC
TRBJ2-7,TRBD2,TRBV6-1,many,CASSPGLGPSYEQYF,TGTGCCAGCAGTCCGGGACTAGGTCCCTCCTACGAGCAGTACTTC
TRBJ1-1,TRBD1,TRBV28,many,CASSLPRDRGIGAFF,TGTGCCAGCAGTCTACCCCGGGACAGGGGGATCGGAGCTTTCTTT
TRBJ1-6,TRBD1,TRBV2,many,CASSGQGRNSPLHF,TGTGCCAGCAGTGGACAGGGGAGAAATTCACCCCTCCACTTT
TRBJ2-2,-,TRBV27,few,CASSLTGGVPGELFF,TGTGCCAGCAGCCTTACCGGGGGAGTTCCCGGGGAGCTGTTTTTT
TRBJ2-5,-,TRBV29-1,many,CSFEPGETQYF,TGCAGCTTTGAACCCGGGGAGACCCAGTACTTC
TRBJ2-3,TRBD2,TRBV20-1,-,CSAELAGRFFSSTDTQYF,TGCAGTGCAGAACTAGCGGGGCGCTTTTTCTCTAGCACGGATACGCAGTATTTT
TRBJ2-7,TRBD1,TRBV27,many,CASTLSGTGSYEQYF,TGTGCCAGCACCCTAAGCGGGACAGGGTCGTACGAGCAGTACTTC
TRBJ2-7,-,TRBV5-1,many,CASSIDTPQWSEQYF,TGCGCCAGCAGCATTGACACCCCACAATGGTCCGAGCAGTACTTC
TRBJ1-1,TRBD1,TRBV18,many,CASSLDRGRNTEAFF,TGTGCCAGCTCTCTTGACAGGGGGCGAAACACTGAAGCTTTCTTT
TRBJ2-1,-,TRBV28,many,CASSLPGWGNYNEQFF,TGTGCCAGCAGTTTACCGGGGTGGGGTAACTACAATGAGCAGTTCTTC
TRBJ1-2,TRBD1,TRBV29-1,many,CSVADRADYGYTF,TGCAGCGTCGCGGACAGGGCGGACTATGGCTACACCTTC
TRBJ2-7,-,TRBV2,-,CASRRVRDEQYF,TGTGCCAGCCGCCGCGTTAGGGACGAGCAGTACTTC
TRBJ2-1,-,TRBV19,many,CASSILESEQFF,TGTGCCAGTAGTATTCTCGAGAGTGAGCAGTTCTTC
TRBJ2-7,TRBD2,TRBV7-9,many,CASSQGLAREQYF,TGTGCCAGCAGCCAGGGACTAGCTCGCGAGCAGTACTTC
TRBJ2-5,TRBD1,TRBV7-6,many,CASGGQAYSSQYF,TGTGCCAGCGGCGGACAGGCTTATTCGTCCCAGTACTTC
TRBJ2-3,-,TRBV6-5,many,CASSYPRPGVANTQYF,TGTGCCAGCAGTTACCCCCGGCCGGGGGTCGCGAATACGCAGTATTTT
TRBJ1-1,-,TRBV11-2,many,CASSLGQGYTEAFF,TGTGCCAGCAGCTTAGGGCAGGGGTACACTGAAGCTTTCTTT
TRBJ1-2,TRBD1,TRBV28,few,CASSSPLTGNYGYTF,TGTGCCAGCAGTTCCCCCCTGACAGGGAACTATGGCTACACCTTC
TRBJ1-5,-,TRBV27,many,CASSLLGSPGLSNQPQHF,TGTGCCAGCAGTCTGCTGGGATCTCCGGGACTTAGCAATCAGCCCCAGCATTTT
TRBJ1-2,-,TRBV20-1,many,CSAADSNYGYTF,TGCAGTGCAGCCGACAGTAACTATGGCTACACCTTC
TRBJ2-3,TRBD1,TRBV7-6,once,CASSLGDRPPPTDTQYF,TGTGCCAGCAGCTTAGGGGACAGGCCCCCACCCACAGATACGCAGTATTTT
TRBJ2-1,-,TRBV5-1,many,CASSSGPTVSNEQFF,TGCGCCAGCAGCTCGGGACCCACCGTGAGCAATGAGCAGTTCTTC
TRBJ2-3,-,TRBV12-3/TRBV12-4,many,CASSFSADTQYF,TGTGCCAGCAGTTTCTCGGCAGATACGCAGTATTTT
TRBJ2-1,-,TRBV11-3,-,CASNYANEQFF,TGTGCCAGCAACTATGCCAATGAGCAGTTCTTC
TRBJ1-6,-,TRBV5-4,few,CASSFRQGRALHF,TGTGCCAGCAGCTTCAGGCAGGGTAGGGCCCTCCACTTT